Each of the 23 T cell receptor beta chains below was sequenced from the same sample in a study of cytomegalovirus exposure and HLA in healthy donors. The repertoire was sequenced with immunoSEQ multiplex PCR; TCRdb's copy has only in-frame clones and lacks some. The sample consists of fewer than 350,000 clones, roughly 90% of them appearing once. Sequencing was done on a sample of PBMCs. The source is a woman under 30 in good health and CMV-seronegative.

This clone is a singleton in its sample. The genes are TRBV29-1 and TRBJ2-1, with a possible D match to TRBD2 (6 bases). This CDR3 contains 15 residues. In germline, CDR1 is SQVTM, CDR2 ANQGSEA. Trimming shortened V by 4 bases and J by 0 bases, and 13 bases separated the two germline ends. CDR3 protein: CSVARSGSSYNEQFF. In DNA form, the CDR3 reads TGCAGCGTTGCCCGCTCCGGGAGCTCCTACAATGAGCAGTTCTTC.

The count of this clone is one. This chain connects TRBV2 to TRBJ2-2, with TRBD1 matching over 7 bases. CDR3 size: 13 residues. Unmatched junction bases numbered 3, after V lost 10 bases and J lost 1 base. CDR1 and CDR2 (germline): SNHLY, FYNNEI. CDR3 sequence (DNA): TGTGCCACCGGGACAGTGAACACCGGGGAGCTGTTTTTT. It codes for CATGTVNTGELFF.

This rearrangement joins TRBV6-5 to TRBJ2-5, with 7 bases matching TRBD2. CDR3 length: 16 residues. Germline V gene data show CDR1 as MNHEY and CDR2 as SVGAGI. The trim removed 4 bases at V and 7 bases at J, leaving 15 bases unmatched. DNA of the CDR3: TGTGCCAGCAGTTCGATGAGCGGGGCCGTGAGTTGGACCCAGTACTTC. This codes for CASSSMSGAVSWTQYF.

The chain recombines TRBV9 with TRBJ2-1; no reliable D call. The ends were cut back, 4 bases at V and 0 bases at J, with 8 bases in the middle. This CDR3 is 14 amino acids long. Looked up from germline, CDR1 is SGDLS and CDR2 is YYNGEE. The CDR3 region has the DNA TGTGCCAGCAGCATTTCGAGCTCCTACAATGAGCAGTTCTTC. Amino acid sequence: CASSISSSYNEQFF.

The chain is built from TRBV7-6 and TRBJ1-4; D is possibly TRBD1 (6 bases). The V end lost 7 bases, the J end lost 4 bases, and 13 bases lay between the germline ends. The CDR3 covers 14 residues. Germline loops: CDR1 SGHVS, CDR2 FNYEAQ. The CDR3 sequence is CASTLGAGNEKLFF. CDR3 nucleotides: TGTGCCAGCACTTTGGGGGCGGGTAATGAAAAACTGTTTTTT.

This rearrangement joins TRBV9 to TRBJ2-3, with D tentatively TRBD2 (6 bases). Germline V CDR1 and CDR2: SGDLS, YYNGEE. V gave up 4 bases and J gave up 3 bases, with 18 bases separating them. The CDR3 has 16 amino acids. The CDR3 spells CASSRLLGGATDTQYF. In nucleotides, the CDR3 is TGTGCCAGCAGCCGGCTCTTAGGCGGGGCTACAGATACGCAGTATTTT.

CDR3 in DNA: TGTGCCAGCCAACTAGCGGGAGGAGTCGGGGAGCTGTTTTTT. It is translated as CASQLAGGVGELFF. This rearrangement joins TRBV25-1 to TRBJ2-2; 12 bases are a match to TRBD2. The germline V gene has CDR1 MGHDK and CDR2 SYGVNS. V shed 8 bases, J shed 7 bases, and the junction held 5 bases outside the gene matches. The CDR3 loop spans 14 amino acids.

V gene TRBV28 combines with J gene TRBJ2-1, with 9 bases fitting TRBD2. The CDR3 contains 16 residues. Germline values: CDR1 MDHEN, CDR2 SYDVKM. V lost 0 bases and J lost 7; bases outside the gene matches: 7. CDR3 residues: CASSLWRREGRNEQFF. The CDR3 DNA reads TGTGCCAGCAGTTTATGGAGGCGGGAGGGCCGTAATGAGCAGTTCTTC.

The V gene is TRBV5-4, the J gene TRBJ2-1; the D is unclear. Germline V gene lookup returns CDR1 SGHNT and CDR2 YYREEE (reference sequence). Trimming stripped 2 bases from V and 0 bases from J, with 9 bases between. CDR3 size: 15 residues. CDR3 sequence: CASSLAHSSYNEQFF. The CDR3 DNA reads as TGTGCCAGCAGCTTAGCCCACAGCTCCTACAATGAGCAGTTCTTC. The full variable domain, rest sourced from reference TRBV5-4 and TRBJ2-1, is ETGVTQSPTHLIKTRGQQVTLRCSSQSGHNTVSWYQQALGQGPQFIFQYYREEENGRGNFPPRFSGLQFPNYSSELNVNALELDDSALYLCASSLAHSSYNEQFFGPGTRLTVL.

This sequence joins TRBV25-1 and TRBJ1-2; tentatively, D is TRBD1 (5 bases). V gave up 8 bases and J gave up 2 bases, with 18 bases separating them. Germline values: CDR1 MGHDK, CDR2 SYGVNS. This CDR3 region has 15 residues. The CDR3 nucleotides are TGTGCCAGCCGCGGGGGGGACGGAATAAACTATGGCTACACCTTC. It specifies CASRGGDGINYGYTF.

The count of this clone is one. The rearrangement uses TRBV27 and TRBJ1-1, with 7 bases fitting TRBD1. The CDR3 covers 17 residues. CDR1 and CDR2 from the germline V gene are MNHEY and SMNVEV (reference sequence). The J segment lost 1 base and the V segment lost 4 bases, leaving 12 bases of the junction unmatched. CDR3 loop: CASSSLSLQGENTEAFF. CDR3 DNA sequence: TGTGCCAGCAGTTCCCTATCCCTCCAGGGGGAGAACACTGAAGCTTTCTTT.

The chain links TRBV6-6 to TRBJ1-1; perhaps TRBD1 as D (6 bases). Germline CDR1 is MNHNY and CDR2 is SVGAGI (reference sequence). Between the trimmed V and J ends, which lost 7 bases and 3 bases, there was a span of 9 bases. This CDR3 is 12 amino acids long. The chain's CDR3 is CASTKGDTEAFF. DNA for the CDR3: TGTGCCAGCACGAAGGGGGACACTGAAGCTTTCTTT.

The J gene is TRBJ2-5, the V gene TRBV28; the match to TRBD1 covers 9 bases. The germline V gene encodes CDR1 MDHEN and CDR2 SYDVKM. With 5 bases clipped from V and 5 bases from J, the junction kept 9 bases outside the gene matches. The CDR3 covers 15 residues. The CDR3 bases are TGTGCCAGCAGTCTACCGACAGGGGGAGGGGAGACCCAGTACTTC. Its protein product is CASSLPTGGGETQYF.

The chain carries TRBV9 and TRBJ2-3; 8 nucleotides align to TRBD1. The germline V gene encodes CDR1 SGDLS and CDR2 YYNGEE. V shed 0 bases, J shed 5 bases, and the junction held 5 bases outside the gene matches. The CDR3 contains 15 residues. Written as DNA, the CDR3 is TGTGCCAGCAGCGTAGTGCAGGGGGCAGGAGATACGCAGTATTTT. It is translated as CASSVVQGAGDTQYF. The whole variable domain, remainder taken from reference TRBV9 and TRBJ2-3, is DSGVTQTPKHLITATGQRVTLRCSPRSGDLSVYWYQQSLDQGLQFLIQYYNGEERAKGNILERFSAQQFPDLHSELNLSSLELGDSALYFCASSVVQGAGDTQYFGPGTRLTVL.

The CDR3 sequence: CASSQGPLAGGISYNEQFF. The CDR3 nucleotides are TGCGCCAGCAGCCAAGGACCTCTAGCGGGAGGCATCTCCTACAATGAGCAGTTCTTC. The chain combines TRBV4-1 with TRBJ2-1, with 11 bases identical to TRBD2. CDR3 length equals 19 residues. Trimming cost V 1 base and J 0 bases; bases outside gene matches: 8. In germline, CDR1 is MGHRA, CDR2 YSYEKL.

This rearrangement joins TRBV7-9 to TRBJ2-1, with 7 bases that match TRBD2. With V trimmed by 4 bases and J by 1 base, 10 bases remained unmatched. The CDR3 length is 17 residues. Germline V gene data show CDR1 as SEHNR and CDR2 as FQNEAQ (reference sequence). This chain's CDR3 is CASSSLVAGLSYNEQFF. The CDR3 nucleotides read TGTGCCAGCAGCTCGTTAGTAGCGGGTTTGTCCTACAATGAGCAGTTCTTC.

The chain employs TRBV7-2 and TRBJ2-5; 14 positions match TRBD2. Trimming took 5 bases from V and 5 from J; bases not matched to a gene: 4. The CDR3 is 15 residues long. Germline values: CDR1 SGHTA, CDR2 FQGNSA. The DNA for the CDR3 is TGTGCCAGCAGCACGGGACTAGCGGGAGCTGAGACCCAGTACTTC. Translating gives CASSTGLAGAETQYF.

This chain joins TRBV5-1 and TRBJ2-2; TRBD1 agrees at 7 bases. The CDR3 covers 16 residues. V was clipped by 5 bases and J by 1 base; unmatched bases: 8. CDR1 and CDR2 from the germline V gene are SGHRS and YFSETQ. CDR3 sequence reads: CASRFGTAMNTGELFF. The CDR3 DNA reads TGCGCCAGCAGGTTCGGGACAGCCATGAACACCGGGGAGCTGTTTTTT.

The V and J genes are TRBV21-1 and TRBJ2-7; the listed D gene, TRBD2, was not tested against the DNA. TRBV21-1 is a pseudogene locus. This CDR3 is 12 amino acids long. This CDR3 is CASRAGRDEQYF. The CDR3 region has the DNA TGTGCCAGCAGGGCCGGGAGGGACGAGCAGTACTTC.

The chain couples TRBV15 to TRBJ2-1, with 8 bases identical to TRBD1. This CDR3 is built from 15 residues. The J segment lost 6 bases and the V segment lost 3 bases, leaving 7 bases of the junction unmatched. Germline lookup yields CDR1 LNHNV and CDR2 YYDKDF (reference sequence). CDR3 bases: TGTGCCACCAGCAGGGACAGGGATCCGTTCAATGAGCAGTTCTTC. It codes for CATSRDRDPFNEQFF.

This clone was observed a few times. The CDR3 protein is CASTRGKNSPLHF. The CDR3 DNA reads TGTGCCAGCACTAGGGGTAAGAATTCACCCCTCCACTTT. This rearrangement joins TRBV6-5 to TRBJ1-6; tentative D call: TRBD1 (5 bases). CDR3 length: 13 residues. The V gene's germline CDR1 is MNHEY and CDR2 SVGAGI. The V and J ends lost 7 bases and 7 bases respectively, with 11 bases between them.

J is TRBJ1-5 and V is TRBV27; 8 positions match TRBD1. Germline CDR1 is MNHEY and CDR2 is SMNVEV (reference sequence). The CDR3 totals 16 residues. Losses at the gene ends were 1 base for V and 2 bases for J; bases not matched to a gene: 4. DNA for the CDR3: TGTGCCAGCAGTTTATTTTCGGGACAGGGCAATCAGCCCCAGCATTTT. Translating gives CASSLFSGQGNQPQHF.

The chain recombines TRBV15 with TRBJ2-1; D possibly corresponds to TRBD1 (5 bases). The V gene lost 5 bases and the J gene lost 0 bases, with 11 bases spanning the gap. Germline assignment: CDR1 LNHNV and CDR2 YYDKDF (reference sequence). The CDR3 covers 15 residues. CDR3 DNA sequence: TGTGCCACCAGCGGGGCGGAACACTCCTACAATGAGCAGTTCTTC. Its translation is CATSGAEHSYNEQFF.